Listed below are T cell receptor delta chains from one sample, sequenced in a study of Vδ1+ human thymocytes. TCRdb reprocessed the multiplex PCR reads using CATT. This sample has 45,000 to 60,000 delta-chain clones, with roughly 15% found just once. Sequenced sample: Vdelta1+ gamma-delta thymocytes from the thymus. All receptors derive from a boy under two years old who had congenital heart surgery. Both conserved end residues are part of each CDR3. Fields, in order: J gene, CDR3 length, clone size, D gene, V gene, CDR3 protein, CDR3 DNA. The D gene is left open where the match is weak. For some rows the clone size is stated as once, few or many, or as a class when expanded; others skip it.

J gene: TRDJ1; CDR3 length: 19; clone size: NA; D gene: NA; V gene: TRDV1; CDR3 protein: CALGELVAGGRVYTDKLIF; CDR3 DNA: TGTGCTCTTGGGGAACTAGTGGCCGGGGGACGAGTGTACACCGATAAACTCATCTTT
J gene: TRDJ1; CDR3 length: 27; clone size: few; D gene: TRDD3; V gene: TRDV1; CDR3 protein: CALGELLPPRTGGYAVTKLMYTDKLIF; CDR3 DNA: TGTGCTCTTGGGGAACTACTTCCCCCGCGTACTGGGGGATACGCTGTGACCAAACTGATGTACACCGATAAACTCATCTTT
J gene: TRDJ1; CDR3 length: 19; clone size: NA; D gene: NA; V gene: TRDV1; CDR3 protein: CALGPKRNGLGLYTDKLIF; CDR3 DNA: TGTGCTCTTGGGCCGAAACGGAATGGTCTGGGGCTATACACCGATAAACTCATCTTT
J gene: TRDJ1; CDR3 length: 24; clone size: few; D gene: TRDD3; V gene: TRDV1; CDR3 protein: CALGELPPEGFFLGDSGFTDKLIF; CDR3 DNA: TGTGCTCTTGGGGAACTACCCCCCGAGGGGTTCTTCCTGGGGGATAGTGGATTCACCGATAAACTCATCTTT
J gene: TRDJ1; CDR3 length: 14; clone size: few; D gene: NA; V gene: TRDV1; CDR3 protein: CALGSCTQTDKLIF; CDR3 DNA: TGTGCTCTTGGTTCGTGTACGCAGACCGATAAACTCATCTTT
J gene: TRDJ1; CDR3 length: 17; clone size: NA; D gene: NA; V gene: TRDV3; CDR3 protein: CALHSYWGSESTDKLIF; CDR3 DNA: TGTGCCCTTCATTCCTACTGGGGCTCGGAGAGCACCGATAAACTCATCTTT
J gene: TRDJ1; CDR3 length: 17; clone size: once; D gene: TRDD2; V gene: TRDV1; CDR3 protein: CALGDALPTPWSDKLIF; CDR3 DNA: TGTGCTCTTGGGGATGCCCTTCCTACCCCCTGGTCCGATAAACTCATCTTT
J gene: TRDJ1; CDR3 length: 16; clone size: medium-sized; D gene: TRDD3; V gene: TRDV2; CDR3 protein: CACDTYWGPYTDKLIF; CDR3 DNA: TGTGCCTGTGACACTTACTGGGGCCCGTACACCGATAAACTCATCTTT
J gene: TRDJ1; CDR3 length: 22; clone size: few; D gene: NA; V gene: TRDV1; CDR3 protein: CALGELLFLPVWGIGHTDKLIF; CDR3 DNA: TGTGCTCTTGGGGAACTTCTCTTCCTACCGGTTTGGGGGATTGGTCACACCGATAAACTCATCTTT
J gene: TRDJ1; CDR3 length: 21; clone size: few; D gene: TRDD3; V gene: TRDV1; CDR3 protein: CALGELYSFTGGYADTDKLIF; CDR3 DNA: TGTGCTCTTGGGGAACTCTACTCCTTTACTGGGGGATACGCGGACACCGATAAACTCATCTTT
J gene: TRDJ1; CDR3 length: 19; clone size: NA; D gene: TRDD2; V gene: TRDV1; CDR3 protein: CALGTQYFLYRVYTDKLIF; CDR3 DNA: TGTGCTCTTGGGACCCAATACTTCCTATACAGGGTGTACACCGATAAACTCATCTTT
J gene: TRDJ1; CDR3 length: 17; clone size: NA; D gene: TRDD3; V gene: TRDV1; CDR3 protein: CALGELSGGYNADKLIF; CDR3 DNA: TGTGCTCTTGGGGAACTATCTGGGGGCTACAACGCCGATAAACTCATCTTT
J gene: TRDJ1; CDR3 length: 17; clone size: NA; D gene: NA; V gene: TRDV1; CDR3 protein: CALGEPTPGMYTDKLIF; CDR3 DNA: TGTGCTCTGGGGGAGCCTACTCCGGGGATGTACACCGATAAACTCATCTTT
J gene: TRDJ1; CDR3 length: 25; clone size: NA; D gene: TRDD3; V gene: TRDV1; CDR3 protein: CALGKVRPADFLYWGMPTGTDKLIF; CDR3 DNA: TGTGCTCTTGGGAAGGTCCGGCCTGCCGACTTCCTATACTGGGGGATGCCGACTGGCACCGATAAACTCATCTTT
J gene: TRDJ1; CDR3 length: 21; clone size: few; D gene: TRDD3; V gene: TRDV1; CDR3 protein: CALGEYPTPSAYWGISDKLIF; CDR3 DNA: TGTGCTCTTGGGGAATACCCTACGCCTAGCGCATACTGGGGGATATCCGATAAACTCATCTTT
J gene: TRDJ1; CDR3 length: 19; clone size: NA; D gene: TRDD2; V gene: TRDV1; CDR3 protein: CALGELPSYVTGYTDKLIF; CDR3 DNA: TGTGCTCTTGGGGAACTCCCTTCCTACGTTACTGGTTACACCGATAAACTCATCTTT
J gene: TRDJ1; CDR3 length: 19; clone size: few; D gene: TRDD3; V gene: TRDV1; CDR3 protein: CALGENMLVGWGMMNKLIF; CDR3 DNA: TGTGCTCTTGGGGAAAATATGCTCGTAGGCTGGGGGATGATGAATAAACTCATCTTT
J gene: TRDJ1; CDR3 length: 17; clone size: few; D gene: TRDD3; V gene: TRDV1; CDR3 protein: CALGPNYRWGIADKLIF; CDR3 DNA: TGTGCTCTTGGCCCGAACTACCGGTGGGGGATAGCCGATAAACTCATCTTT
J gene: TRDJ1; CDR3 length: 21; clone size: few; D gene: TRDD3; V gene: TRDV1; CDR3 protein: CALGGTSLYWGSTIRTDKLIF; CDR3 DNA: TGTGCTCTTGGGGGTACCTCCTTGTACTGGGGGAGCACGATCCGCACCGATAAACTCATCTTT
J gene: TRDJ1; CDR3 length: 17; clone size: NA; D gene: NA; V gene: TRDV1; CDR3 protein: CALGGHPHPPYTDKLIF; CDR3 DNA: TGTGCTCTTGGGGGCCATCCTCATCCTCCGTACACCGATAAACTCATCTTT
J gene: TRDJ1; CDR3 length: 24; clone size: few; D gene: TRDD2; V gene: TRDV1; CDR3 protein: CALGELGLPTHWETRRANTDKLIF; CDR3 DNA: TGTGCTCTTGGGGAACTGGGACTTCCTACTCACTGGGAGACACGGAGGGCTAACACCGATAAACTCATCTTT
J gene: TRDJ1; CDR3 length: 16; clone size: NA; D gene: NA; V gene: TRDV1; CDR3 protein: CALGDRPAWYTDKLIF; CDR3 DNA: TGTGCTCTTGGGGACCGTCCTGCTTGGTACACCGATAAACTCATCTTT
J gene: TRDJ1; CDR3 length: 19; clone size: NA; D gene: TRDD3; V gene: TRDV1; CDR3 protein: CALGELIVLGDPWADKLIF; CDR3 DNA: TGTGCTCTTGGGGAGCTCATCGTACTGGGGGATCCCTGGGCCGATAAACTCATCTTT
J gene: TRDJ1; CDR3 length: 19; clone size: few; D gene: TRDD3; V gene: TRAV29/DV5; CDR3 protein: CAAWPSPMVGDKTGDKLIF; CDR3 DNA: TGTGCAGCATGGCCTTCCCCCATGGTGGGGGATAAAACGGGCGATAAACTCATCTTT
J gene: TRDJ1; CDR3 length: 20; clone size: NA; D gene: TRDD3; V gene: TRDV1; CDR3 protein: CALGELPSRCTGGYVLGLIF; CDR3 DNA: TGTGCTCTTGGGGAACTTCCTTCCCGCTGTACTGGGGGATACGTCCTGGGACTCATCTTT
J gene: TRDJ1; CDR3 length: 21; clone size: NA; D gene: NA; V gene: TRDV1; CDR3 protein: CALGEVFILSSYWRYTDKLIF; CDR3 DNA: TGTGCTCTTGGGGAAGTATTTATCCTGTCGTCCTACTGGAGATACACCGATAAACTCATCTTT
J gene: TRDJ1; CDR3 length: 19; clone size: few; D gene: TRDD3; V gene: TRDV1; CDR3 protein: CALGELERGDIGYTDKLIF; CDR3 DNA: TGTGCTCTTGGGGAACTTGAACGGGGGGATATAGGGTACACCGATAAACTCATCTTT
J gene: TRDJ1; CDR3 length: 19; clone size: few; D gene: NA; V gene: TRDV1; CDR3 protein: CALGEVLFTRGGFTDKLIF; CDR3 DNA: TGTGCTCTTGGGGAAGTCCTCTTTACTCGGGGGGGGTTCACCGATAAACTCATCTTT
J gene: TRDJ1; CDR3 length: 15; clone size: NA; D gene: NA; V gene: TRDV1; CDR3 protein: CALGGGFSRTDKLIF; CDR3 DNA: TGTGCTCTTGGCGGGGGCTTCTCCCGTACCGATAAACTCATCTTT
J gene: TRDJ1; CDR3 length: 15; clone size: NA; D gene: NA; V gene: TRDV1; CDR3 protein: CALGERCGSDDKLIF; CDR3 DNA: TGTGCTCTCGGGGAACGGTGTGGCTCCGACGATAAACTCATCTTT
J gene: TRDJ1; CDR3 length: 22; clone size: once; D gene: TRDD3; V gene: TRDV1; CDR3 protein: CALGELESPKGSYWGILHKLIF; CDR3 DNA: TGTGCTCTTGGGGAACTAGAGTCCCCCAAGGGGAGTTACTGGGGGATACTCCATAAACTCATCTTT
J gene: TRDJ1; CDR3 length: 19; clone size: few; D gene: TRDD2; V gene: TRDV1; CDR3 protein: CALGDPLPTEAGMTDKLIF; CDR3 DNA: TGTGCTCTTGGGGACCCGCTTCCTACGGAAGCTGGGATGACCGATAAACTCATCTTT
J gene: TRDJ1; CDR3 length: 21; clone size: NA; D gene: TRDD2; V gene: TRDV1; CDR3 protein: CALGERSLPTDGIGYTDKLIF; CDR3 DNA: TGTGCTCTTGGGGAACGTTCGCTTCCTACGGACGGGATAGGGTACACCGATAAACTCATCTTT
J gene: TRDJ1; CDR3 length: 18; clone size: few; D gene: TRDD3; V gene: TRDV1; CDR3 protein: CALGELLGINLYTDKLIF; CDR3 DNA: TGTGCTCTTGGGGAACTTTTGGGGATAAACCTGTACACCGATAAACTCATCTTT
J gene: TRDJ1; CDR3 length: 18; clone size: once; D gene: NA; V gene: TRDV1; CDR3 protein: CALGELPFCRSDTDKLIF; CDR3 DNA: TGTGCTCTTGGGGAACTGCCCTTTTGCCGGTCTGACACCGATAAACTCATCTTT
J gene: TRDJ1; CDR3 length: 18; clone size: NA; D gene: NA; V gene: TRDV1; CDR3 protein: CALGELPPLGPNTDKLIF; CDR3 DNA: TGTGCTCTTGGGGAACTTCCACCACTGGGACCAAACACCGATAAACTCATCTTT
J gene: TRDJ1; CDR3 length: 17; clone size: once; D gene: TRDD3; V gene: TRDV2; CDR3 protein: CACDTEDTRAYTDKLIF; CDR3 DNA: TGTGCCTGTGACACGGAGGATACGAGGGCGTACACCGATAAACTCATCTTT
J gene: TRDJ1; CDR3 length: 20; clone size: few; D gene: NA; V gene: TRDV1; CDR3 protein: CALGEMGIPTPLLGGDKLIF; CDR3 DNA: TGTGCTCTTGGGGAAATGGGGATTCCTACCCCGCTACTGGGGGGCGATAAACTCATCTTT
J gene: TRDJ1; CDR3 length: 21; clone size: NA; D gene: TRDD3; V gene: TRDV1; CDR3 protein: CALGNLSYFSIWGIYTDKLIF; CDR3 DNA: TGTGCTCTTGGGAATCTTTCCTACTTTTCCATCTGGGGGATCTACACCGATAAACTCATCTTT
J gene: TRDJ1; CDR3 length: 17; clone size: NA; D gene: NA; V gene: TRDV1; CDR3 protein: CALGEALLGSFTDKLIF; CDR3 DNA: TGTGCTCTTGGGGAAGCCTTGCTGGGGAGCTTCACCGATAAACTCATCTTT
J gene: TRDJ1; CDR3 length: 18; clone size: few; D gene: TRDD3; V gene: TRDV1; CDR3 protein: CALGERLAWGSRHDKLIF; CDR3 DNA: TGTGCTCTTGGGGAACGACTAGCCTGGGGGTCACGACACGATAAACTCATCTTC
J gene: TRDJ1; CDR3 length: 21; clone size: NA; D gene: TRDD3; V gene: TRDV1; CDR3 protein: CALGNGAHLLWGILYTDKLIF; CDR3 DNA: TGTGCTCTTGGGAACGGGGCCCACCTTCTGTGGGGGATACTCTACACCGATAAACTCATCTTT
J gene: TRDJ1; CDR3 length: 12; clone size: NA; D gene: TRDD3; V gene: TRDV1; CDR3 protein: CALGEAGGKLIF; CDR3 DNA: TGTGCTCTTGGGGAAGCTGGGGGGAAACTCATCTTT
J gene: TRDJ1; CDR3 length: 24; clone size: NA; D gene: TRDD3; V gene: TRDV1; CDR3 protein: CALGSSFRLTGGQRHPDRTDKLIF; CDR3 DNA: TGTGCTCTTGGGTCATCCTTCCGTCTTACTGGGGGACAGCGGCATCCCGACCGAACCGATAAACTCATCTTT
J gene: TRDJ1; CDR3 length: 20; clone size: few; D gene: TRDD3; V gene: TRDV2; CDR3 protein: CACVHLELGDTRGYTDKFIF; CDR3 DNA: TGTGCCTGTGTACACCTCGAGCTGGGGGATACGCGAGGGTACACCGATAAATTCATCTTT
J gene: TRDJ1; CDR3 length: 14; clone size: NA; D gene: TRDD2; V gene: TRDV1; CDR3 protein: CALGAEPSYYKLIF; CDR3 DNA: TGTGCTCTTGGGGCAGAGCCTTCCTACTACAAACTCATCTTT
J gene: TRDJ1; CDR3 length: 23; clone size: few; D gene: TRDD3; V gene: TRDV1; CDR3 protein: CALGEQSYEGWGIQTLHTDKLIF; CDR3 DNA: TGTGCTCTTGGGGAACAATCCTACGAGGGTTGGGGGATACAGACCCTTCACACCGATAAACTCATCTTT
J gene: TRDJ1; CDR3 length: 16; clone size: NA; D gene: NA; V gene: TRDV1; CDR3 protein: CALGVCASLGADKLIF; CDR3 DNA: TGTGCTCTTGGGGTCTGCGCTTCCTTGGGGGCTGATAAACTCATCTTT
J gene: TRDJ1; CDR3 length: 26; clone size: NA; D gene: TRDD3; V gene: TRDV1; CDR3 protein: CALGGEDHSSTFRTGGYDLCDDKLIF; CDR3 DNA: TGTGCTCTTGGGGGAGAAGACCACTCATCAACCTTTCGTACTGGGGGATACGATTTATGTGACGATAAACTCATCTTT
J gene: TRDJ1; CDR3 length: 17; clone size: many; D gene: TRDD3; V gene: TRDV2; CDR3 protein: CAWLLYWGMLYTDKLIF; CDR3 DNA: TGTGCCTGGTTATTGTACTGGGGGATGTTGTACACCGATAAACTCATCTTT
J gene: TRDJ1; CDR3 length: 24; clone size: few; D gene: TRDD3; V gene: TRDV1; CDR3 protein: CALGERSTLPVQMWGIGPTDKLIF; CDR3 DNA: TGTGCTCTTGGGGAAAGATCCACTCTTCCGGTACAAATGTGGGGGATAGGTCCTACCGATAAACTCATCTTT